This TCR beta chain was sequenced in a study of blood T cell repertoires in COVID-19. Germline V gene lookup returns CDR1 SNHLY and CDR2 FYNNEI. V lost 4 bases and J 5 bases, leaving 14 bases between the germline ends. The CDR3 spans 14 residues. TCRdb keeps only in-frame clones here, not all; method: immunoSEQ multiplex PCR. The sample lists approximately 74,000 clones, roughly 86% occurring once. Sequencing was carried out using peripheral blood. This receptor was taken from a man aged 65 to 79 with acute or convalescent COVID-19. The chain employs TRBV2 and TRBJ1-1, with a weak D call TRBD1 (5 bases). DNA of the CDR3: TGTGCCAGCAGTGTCGGAGGGGTTCGTACTGAAGCTTTCTTT. Residues: CASSVGGVRTEAFF.